Below, 9 T cell receptor beta chains from the same sample are listed, as sequenced in a study of T-cell memory formation after mild COVID-19. TCRdb reanalysed the 5' RACE reads using MiXCR and keeps one entry per CDR3 protein. The sample includes approximately 560,000 distinct CDR3 sequences, 15% to 20% of them seen just once. The sample was PBMCs or a T cell subset sorted from them (not recorded which). All receptors derive from an adult woman who had mild COVID-19 (a few samples of this study predate the infection). Cell type and time point are not known.

This chain connects TRBV29-1 to TRBJ1-1, with D tentatively TRBD1 (5 bases). V dropped 7 bases and J dropped 4 bases, with 13 bases sitting between them. This CDR3 has 12 amino acids. Looked up from germline, CDR1 is SQVTM and CDR2 is ANQGSEA. The CDR3, as DNA: TGCAGCGCCCGATCAGGGAGCACTGAAGCTTTCTTT. Translation gives CSARSGSTEAFF.

In this sample, this clonotype turned up a few times. This sequence joins TRBV20-1 and TRBJ2-1, with TRBD2 matching 8 bases. Trimming cost V 6 bases and J 3 bases; bases outside gene matches: 4. This CDR3 comprises 13 residues. Germline V lookup: CDR1 DFQATT, CDR2 SNEGSKA (reference sequence). The CDR3 is CSAALADYNEQFF. The DNA for the CDR3 is TGCAGTGCCGCACTAGCGGACTACAATGAGCAGTTCTTC.

In its sample, this clonotype was seen once. The V and J genes are TRBV19 and TRBJ1-5; 7 nucleotides align to TRBD1. The CDR3 has 19 amino acids. V lost 0 bases to trimming and J lost 0 bases; unmatched junction nucleotides: 11. The germline CDR1 and CDR2 sequences are LNHDA and SQIVND (reference sequence). The CDR3 sequence is CASSIDRTGDPYSNQPQHF. CDR3 DNA: TGTGCCAGTAGTATAGATCGGACAGGAGACCCCTATAGCAATCAGCCCCAGCATTTT.

CDR3 region: CASSLIRQGTYNEQFF. CDR3 bases: TGTGCCAGCAGCTTGATACGGCAGGGGACCTACAATGAGCAGTTCTTC. The rearrangement joins TRBV5-6 to TRBJ2-1, with TRBD1 as a possible D gene (6 bases). This CDR3 has 16 amino acids. V was trimmed by 1 base and J by 2 bases, leaving 13 bases between them. Germline CDR1 and CDR2: SGHDT and YYEEEE.

There are a few counts of this clonotype. V is TRBV27 and J is TRBJ2-7; no definite D call. V lost 7 bases and J 3 bases, leaving 7 bases between the germline ends. The germline gives CDR1 MNHEY, CDR2 SMNVEV (reference sequence). The CDR3 consists of 11 residues. CDR3 in DNA: TGTGCCAGCATGTCCGGCTACGAGCAGTACTTC. This gives the protein CASMSGYEQYF.

This clonotype has more than one count but fewer than ten. The J gene is TRBJ2-7, the V gene TRBV7-9; TRBD2 aligns across 12 bases. The germline CDR1 and CDR2 sequences are SEHNR and FQNEAQ (reference sequence). The V segment lost 1 base and the J segment 5 bases; nucleotides outside the gene matches: 3. The CDR3 sequence is 15 residues long. CDR3 sequence: CASSLVTSGSHEQYF. CDR3 coding DNA: TGTGCCAGCAGCTTAGTGACTAGCGGGAGCCACGAGCAGTACTTC.

A few counts support this clonotype. The V and J genes are TRBV29-1 and TRBJ2-5, with 13 bases identical to TRBD2. V was pared by 0 bases and J by 5 bases, with 9 bases of the junction left unmatched. The CDR3 is made up of 17 amino acids. CDR1 is SQVTM and CDR2 is ANQGSEA in the germline V gene. CDR3 DNA sequence: TGCAGCGTTGAAGATGGTACACTAGCGGGGGGGCTGGAGACCCAGTACTTC. Its translation: CSVEDGTLAGGLETQYF.

The CDR3 region has the DNA TGTGCCAGCAGCCAATCCTTAGGAGGCGATGAGCAGTTCTTC. Amino acid sequence: CASSQSLGGDEQFF. The chain couples TRBV16 to TRBJ2-1, with D possibly matching TRBD2 (5 bases). This CDR3 has 14 amino acids. Germline CDR1 KGHSY, CDR2 FQNENV. V lost 0 bases to trimming and J lost 8 bases, with 11 bases between them.

The chain is built from TRBV11-2 and TRBJ2-5, with 8 bases lining up with TRBD2. The CDR3 runs to 15 residues. CDR1 is SGHAT, CDR2 FQNNGV, per germline. V gave up 5 bases and J gave up 7 bases; unmatched junction bases: 12. CDR3 nucleotide sequence: TGTGCCAGCAGCCCGGGGCGGGAGGTGCTGGGGACCCAGTACTTC. Amino acids: CASSPGREVLGTQYF.